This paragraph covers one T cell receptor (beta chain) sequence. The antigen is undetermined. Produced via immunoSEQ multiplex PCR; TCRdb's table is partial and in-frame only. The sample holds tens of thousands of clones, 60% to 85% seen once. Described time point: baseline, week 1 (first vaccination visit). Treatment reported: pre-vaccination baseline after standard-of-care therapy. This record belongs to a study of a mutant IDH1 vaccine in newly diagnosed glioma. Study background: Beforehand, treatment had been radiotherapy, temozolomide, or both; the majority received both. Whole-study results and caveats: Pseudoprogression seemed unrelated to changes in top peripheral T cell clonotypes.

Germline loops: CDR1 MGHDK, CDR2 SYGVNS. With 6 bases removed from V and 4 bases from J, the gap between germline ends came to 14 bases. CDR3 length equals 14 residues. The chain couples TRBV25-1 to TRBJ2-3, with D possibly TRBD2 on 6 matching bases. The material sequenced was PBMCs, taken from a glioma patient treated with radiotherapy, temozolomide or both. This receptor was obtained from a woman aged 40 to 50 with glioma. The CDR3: CASSVGDFSDTQYF. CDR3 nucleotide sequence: TGTGCCAGCAGCGTGGGGGACTTTTCAGATACGCAGTATTTT.